This TCR beta chain comes out of a study of glioma-infiltrating T cells. This clonotype was counted a few times. Its antigen is unknown. Germline V lookup: CDR1 SEHNR, CDR2 FQNEAQ (reference sequence). CDR3 length: 15 amino acids. The ends were cut back, 1 base at V and 3 bases at J, with 13 bases in the middle. Study conclusions and caveats: Gliomas, especially low-grade, showed above-expected tissue-blood divergence; non-neoplastic patients showed below.

TCR alpha and beta CDR3 regions were amplified from RNA using iRepertoire nested multiplex PCR. TCRdb passed the multiplex PCR reads through MiXCR, listing each CDR3 protein once. The table lists under 200,000 distinct CDR3 sequences, roughly 45% of them singletons. This TCR was sampled from a human donor with low-grade glioma or glioblastoma, undergoing nonglioma brain surgery, or in good health (not recorded which). The chain couples TRBV7-9 to TRBJ2-7; tentative D call: TRBD2 (5 bases). Material: glioma tissue, nonneoplastic brain tissue, or PBMCs (not recorded which). This chain's CDR3 is CASSLVRARIYEQYF. CDR3 DNA sequence: TGTGCCAGCAGCTTAGTGAGGGCCCGAATCTACGAGCAGTACTTC.